This TCR beta chain is drawn from a study of blood T cell repertoires in COVID-19. Study background: Spain, Italy and the United States supplied samples that represented acute and convalescent COVID-19. Sources were T cells, B-cell-depleted T cells, or PBMCs; the material itself was cDNA or gDNA.

Per the study methods: Amplification with reference gene primers provided the estimates of nucleated cell counts. Assay: immunoSEQ multiplex PCR; the TCRdb copy retains only in-frame clones and omits some. For V, J and clone size, that table is used; D and trimming come from the DNA. The table records about 70,000 clones, around 88% of them present only once. The receptor was isolated from a woman at least 80 years old with acute or convalescent COVID-19. Sequencing input: peripheral blood.

DNA for the CDR3: TGTGCCAGCAGTTTATTGGGCAGGGGACCCCAAGAGACCCAGTACTTC. This gives the protein CASSLLGRGPQETQYF. The gene calls are TRBV28 and TRBJ2-5; D possibly corresponds to TRBD1 (6 bases). CDR3 size: 16 residues. Trimming left V 1 base short and J 1 base short, with 13 bases between. CDR1 is MDHEN and CDR2 is SYDVKM in the germline V gene.